This T cell receptor beta chain was obtained from a study of T cell responses to AZD1222 COVID-19 vaccine. Study-level background: Second-dose groups at about 4 or about 12 weeks were pooled.

Assay used: immunoSEQ multiplex PCR; TCRdb lists only in-frame clones, some missing. The sample lists roughly 100,000 clones; about four fifths were seen once. This clonotype originated in an adult in good health. The input for sequencing was peripheral blood, taken on day 0 of AZD1222 vaccination.

CDR3 DNA sequence: TGTGCCAGCAGCTTTGGAAACACCATATATTTT. This translates into CASSFGNTIYF. The J gene is TRBJ1-3, the V gene TRBV5-6; D remains ambiguous. This CDR3 contains 11 residues. Per germline, CDR1 SGHDT and CDR2 YYEEEE. Between the trimmed V and J ends, which lost 2 bases and 3 bases, there was a span of 0 bases.